These T cell receptor beta chains were read from a single sample in a study of blood T cell repertoires in COVID-19. The method was immunoSEQ multiplex PCR; TCRdb's version includes in-frame clones alone and lacks a portion of them. The sample contains around 150,000 clones, roughly 90% of which appear only once. The material sequenced was peripheral blood. These receptors were obtained from a human donor with COVID-19, enrolled during active disease. The donor label of this sample is uncertain. Each CDR3 is given with its conserved first and last residue. Each record gives: J gene, V gene, clone size, D gene, CDR3 DNA, CDR3 protein. A D gene is named only where the DNA matches it firmly. Clone size is stated in some rows and not others, as once, few, many or a class when expanded.

TRBJ1-2 | TRBV6-4 | NA | NA | TGTGCCAGCACTAGGCAGGGTAGGGACTATGGCTACACCTTC | CASTRQGRDYGYTF
TRBJ1-2 | TRBV28 | NA | TRBD1 | TGTGCCAGCAGTGGTCGGGGACAGGGTATCGGGAACTATGGCTACACCTTC | CASSGRGQGIGNYGYTF
TRBJ1-2 | TRBV5-1 | NA | NA | TGCGCCAGCAGCTTGGACAGGGCCAACTATGGCTACACCTTC | CASSLDRANYGYTF
TRBJ1-4 | TRBV18 | NA | TRBD1 | TGTGCCAGCTCACCGGACAGGGGCGGTGAAAAACTGTTTTTT | CASSPDRGGEKLFF
TRBJ1-4 | TRBV4-1 | NA | TRBD1 | TGCGCCAGCAGCCCTCGCCGGGACAGGGTTGGCGGTGAAAAACTGTTTTTT | CASSPRRDRVGGEKLFF
TRBJ2-3 | TRBV12-5 | NA | TRBD2 | TGTGCTAGTGGTTCGCCAGAGGGGACTAGGCGGTTGAATACGCAGTATTTT | CASGSPEGTRRLNTQYF
TRBJ1-1 | TRBV30 | NA | NA | TGTGCCTGGAGTGTGCGGGAGAACACTGAAGCTTTCTTT | CAWSVRENTEAFF
TRBJ1-5 | TRBV2 | NA | NA | TGTGCCAGCAGGGAGGGTAGCAATCAGCCCCAGCATTTT | CASREGSNQPQHF
TRBJ1-1 | TRBV28 | NA | NA | TGTGCCAGCAGTTTACCCCAGGGGAACACTGAAGCTTTCTTT | CASSLPQGNTEAFF
TRBJ1-2 | TRBV15 | NA | NA | TGTGCCACCAGCAGGGGGGGGGTAGCCATGCTCTATGGCTACACCTTC | CATSRGGVAMLYGYTF
TRBJ2-7 | TRBV4-1 | NA | NA | TGCGCCAGCAGCCAACCACGTAGGGGAGGTGAGCAGTACTTC | CASSQPRRGGEQYF
TRBJ2-7 | TRBV5-5 | NA | NA | TGTGCCAGCAGCTTGATCGATCGGCAGGGTGGAGAGCAGTACTTC | CASSLIDRQGGEQYF
TRBJ1-1 | TRBV19 | NA | NA | TGTGCCAGTAAGCGCTTGGAGAACACTGAAGCTTTCTTT | CASKRLENTEAFF
TRBJ2-5 | TRBV6-6 | NA | NA | TGTGCCAGCAGTAGGGACATCCAAGAGACCCAGTACTTC | CASSRDIQETQYF
TRBJ1-1 | TRBV9 | NA | TRBD1 | TGTGCCAGCAGCGACAACAGGGGGAAGGGGAACACTGAAGCTTTCTTT | CASSDNRGKGNTEAFF
TRBJ1-6 | TRBV11-2 | few | NA | TGTGCCAGCAGCTTAGGGGCTACACCACCCCTCCACTTT | CASSLGATPPLHF
TRBJ2-2 | TRBV10-2 | NA | NA | TGCGCCAGCTATTGGGGGCCTGACCGGGAGCTGTTTTTT | CASYWGPDRELFF
TRBJ2-5 | TRBV5-8 | NA | TRBD1 | TGTGCCAGCACCCTATCCTGGACAGGGGGAGAGACCCAGTACTTC | CASTLSWTGGETQYF
TRBJ2-1 | TRBV5-1 | NA | NA | TGCGCCAGCAGCTTGGGACTAGAGTACAATGAGCAGTTCTTC | CASSLGLEYNEQFF
TRBJ1-2 | TRBV10-3 | NA | NA | TGTGCCATCTCATGGCAGAACTATGGCTACACCTTC | CAISWQNYGYTF
TRBJ2-5 | TRBV3-1/TRBV3-2 | NA | NA | TGTGCCAGCAGCCCCTGGGGGGACAGCGACGAAGAGACCCAGTACTTC | CASSPWGDSDEETQYF
TRBJ2-5 | TRBV11-2 | NA | TRBD2 | TGTGCCAGCAGCTTCTCACTGGCGGGGGGTGAAGAGACCCAGTACTTC | CASSFSLAGGEETQYF
TRBJ2-1 | TRBV4-1 | NA | NA | TGCGCCAGCAGCCAAGTGGAGCGGTTCTCCTACAATGAGCAGTTCTTC | CASSQVERFSYNEQFF
TRBJ1-2 | TRBV5-4 | NA | NA | TGTGGCGCCAAAAAGGACATCAGTTATGGCTACACCTTC | CGAKKDISYGYTF
TRBJ2-5 | TRBV4-1 | NA | TRBD1 | TGCGCCAGCAGCCCGCGGCAGGGGGCTGAGACCCAGTACTTC | CASSPRQGAETQYF
TRBJ1-1 | TRBV29-1 | NA | NA | TGCAGCGTTCTCGGGGGGGGTGGGTACACTGAAGCTTTCTTT | CSVLGGGGYTEAFF
TRBJ1-3 | TRBV19 | NA | NA | TGTGCCAGTAGTATATCTCACTTCTCTGGAAACACCATATATTTT | CASSISHFSGNTIYF
TRBJ1-2 | TRBV3-1/TRBV3-2 | NA | TRBD1 | TGTGCCAGCAGCCAAGATAAAGGGGGCGATGGCTACACCTTC | CASSQDKGGDGYTF
TRBJ2-7 | TRBV10-3 | NA | TRBD1 | TGTGCCATCAGACCACAGGGGTATGGGGACGAGCAGTACTTC | CAIRPQGYGDEQYF
TRBJ2-7 | TRBV3-1/TRBV3-2 | NA | NA | TGTGCCAGCAGCCGAACCTACTACGAGCAGTACTTC | CASSRTYYEQYF
TRBJ2-2 | TRBV24-1 | few | TRBD1 | TGTGCCACCAGCAGGACAGGGGACAACACCGGGGAGCTGTTTTTT | CATSRTGDNTGELFF
TRBJ2-1 | TRBV7-9 | NA | TRBD2 | TGTGCCAGCAGCTTAGGCGGGGGGGCCTGGGAGCAGTTCTTC | CASSLGGGAWEQFF